This T cell receptor beta chain was documented in a study of blood T cell repertoires in COVID-19. Study at large: Both acute and convalescent COVID-19 samples were obtained from the United States, Italy and Spain. PBMCs, B-cell-depleted T cells, or T cells provided the cDNA or gDNA that made up the material.

Germline-derived CDR1 and CDR2 are SGHTA and FQGTGA. Between the trimmed V and J ends, which lost 5 bases and 2 bases, there was a span of 8 bases. This CDR3 has 13 amino acids. Original data processing: Amplified reference gene primers provided the basis for estimating nucleated cell counts. The method was immunoSEQ multiplex PCR; TCRdb's version includes in-frame clones alone and lacks a portion of them. V, J and clone size were drawn from that table, and D and trimming were deduced from the DNA. The table lists about 110,000 clones, about 70% of them singletons. V gene TRBV7-3 combines with J gene TRBJ2-3; D is possibly TRBD2 (5 bases). The sequence came from a human donor with acute or convalescent COVID-19. The donor label of this sample is uncertain. Sequencing was carried out using peripheral blood. The CDR3 coding sequence is TGTGCCAGCAGCGAGGGTATCACAGATACGCAGTATTTT. Protein: CASSEGITDTQYF.